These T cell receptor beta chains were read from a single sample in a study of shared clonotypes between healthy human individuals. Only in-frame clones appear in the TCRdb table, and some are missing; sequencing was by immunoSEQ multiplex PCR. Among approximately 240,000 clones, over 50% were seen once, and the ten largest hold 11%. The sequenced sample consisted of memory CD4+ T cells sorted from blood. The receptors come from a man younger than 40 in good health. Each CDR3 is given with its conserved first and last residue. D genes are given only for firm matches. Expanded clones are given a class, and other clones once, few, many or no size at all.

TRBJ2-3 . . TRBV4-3 TGCGCCAGCAGCCAAGGCTTTATCACAGATACGCAGTATTTT CASSQGFITDTQYF
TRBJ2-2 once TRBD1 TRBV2 TGTGCCAGCAGGGTAGACAGGGTTTACACCGGGGAGCTGTTTTTT CASRVDRVYTGELFF
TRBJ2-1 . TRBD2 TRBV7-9 TGTGCCAGCAGCACACGGGGACTAGCGGGTCTCAATGAGCAGTTCTTC CASSTRGLAGLNEQFF
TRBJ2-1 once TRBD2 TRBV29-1 TGCAGCGTTCCTCGGCTAGCGGTATCCTACAATGAGCAGTTCTTC CSVPRLAVSYNEQFF
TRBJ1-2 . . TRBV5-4 TGTGCCAGCAGCATTGGACAGCCCGGAGGGGGCTACACCTTC CASSIGQPGGGYTF
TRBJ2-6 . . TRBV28 TGTGCCAGCAGTCCAGGTAGTGACTCTGGGGCCAACGTCCTGACTTTC CASSPGSDSGANVLTF
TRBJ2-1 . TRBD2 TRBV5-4 TGTGCCAGCAGCGAGGGACTAGCGGATGAGCAGTTCTTC CASSEGLADEQFF
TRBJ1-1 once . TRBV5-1 TGCGCCAGCAGCCTCTTGGGAGGGAAGAACACTGAAGCTTTCTTT CASSLLGGKNTEAFF
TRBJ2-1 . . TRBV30 TGTGCCTGGAGAAGTGGCGATTACAATGAGCAGTTCTTC CAWRSGDYNEQFF
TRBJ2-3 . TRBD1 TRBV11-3 TGTGCCAGCAGCTTAGGGACAGGGAGGACAGATACGCAGTATTTT CASSLGTGRTDTQYF
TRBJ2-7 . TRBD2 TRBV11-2 TGTGCCAGCAATTCCGGAGGGCGGGAGCTGAGGGAGCAGTACTTC CASNSGGRELREQYF
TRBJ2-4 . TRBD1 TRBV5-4 TGTGCCAGCAGCTCAGGCCGGGACAGGGGGCGCGCGGCCAAAAACATTCAGTACTTC CASSSGRDRGRAAKNIQYF
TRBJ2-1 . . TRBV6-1 TGTGCCAGCGAGGGGTCCTACAATGAGCAGTTCTTC CASEGSYNEQFF
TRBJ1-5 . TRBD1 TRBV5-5 TGTGCCAGCAGCTTGCAAGGGGGCGGTCAGCCCCAGCATTTT CASSLQGGGQPQHF
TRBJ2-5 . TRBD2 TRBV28 TGTGCCAGCAGTCCTAGCGGGATTGAGGAGACCCAGTACTTC CASSPSGIEETQYF
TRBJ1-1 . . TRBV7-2 TGTGCCAGCAGGTCCGGGGTGAACACTGAAGCTTTCTTT CASRSGVNTEAFF
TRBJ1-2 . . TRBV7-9 TGTGCCAGCAGCTTAGGCGGCGGCTATGGCTACACCTTC CASSLGGGYGYTF
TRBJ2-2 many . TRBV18 TGTGCCAGCTCACCTAATACAGCCACCGGGGAGCTGTTTTTT CASSPNTATGELFF
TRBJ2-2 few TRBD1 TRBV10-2 TGCGCCAGCAGACGGGACAGGGCGAACACCGGGGAGCTGTTTTTT CASRRDRANTGELFF
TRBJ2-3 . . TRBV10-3 TGTGCCATCAGTGAGTCGATGGGTGGGCAATCGGATACGCAGTATTTT CAISESMGGQSDTQYF